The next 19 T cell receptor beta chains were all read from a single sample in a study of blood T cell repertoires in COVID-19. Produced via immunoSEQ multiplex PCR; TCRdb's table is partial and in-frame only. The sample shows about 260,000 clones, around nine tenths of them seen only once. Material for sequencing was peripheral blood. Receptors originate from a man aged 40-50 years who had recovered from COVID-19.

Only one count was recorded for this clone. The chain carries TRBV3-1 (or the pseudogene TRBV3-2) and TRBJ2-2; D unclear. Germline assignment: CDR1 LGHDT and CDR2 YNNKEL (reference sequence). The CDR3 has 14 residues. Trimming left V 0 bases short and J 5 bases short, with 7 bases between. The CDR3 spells CASSQDGRTGELFF. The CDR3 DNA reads TGTGCCAGCAGCCAAGATGGGCGAACCGGGGAGCTGTTTTTT.

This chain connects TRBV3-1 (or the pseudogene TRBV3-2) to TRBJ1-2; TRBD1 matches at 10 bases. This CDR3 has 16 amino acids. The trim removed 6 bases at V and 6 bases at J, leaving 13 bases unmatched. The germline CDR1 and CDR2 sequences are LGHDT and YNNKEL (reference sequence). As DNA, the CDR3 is TGTGCCAGCAGACCCCCGACAGGGGGCAGAGGAAATGGCTACACCTTC. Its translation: CASRPPTGGRGNGYTF.

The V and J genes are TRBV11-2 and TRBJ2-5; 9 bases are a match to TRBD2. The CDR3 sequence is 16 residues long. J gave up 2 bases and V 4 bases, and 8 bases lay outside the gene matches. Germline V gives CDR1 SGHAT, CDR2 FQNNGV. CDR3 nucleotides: TGTGCCAGCAGCTCCGGACAGCGGGGGGATCAAGAGACCCAGTACTTC. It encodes CASSSGQRGDQETQYF.

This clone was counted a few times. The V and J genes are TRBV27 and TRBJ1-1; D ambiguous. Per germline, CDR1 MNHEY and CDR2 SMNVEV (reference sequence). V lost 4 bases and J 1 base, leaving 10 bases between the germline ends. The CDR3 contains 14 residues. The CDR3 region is CASSYSQTNTEAFF. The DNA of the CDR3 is TGTGCCAGCAGTTACAGTCAAACGAACACTGAAGCTTTCTTT.

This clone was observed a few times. The CDR3 DNA sequence: TGTGCCAGCAGTCCAATCAGGACTAGCGGGGGGGCCTCTCGTAAAGTTTACGAGCAGTACTTC. Translating gives CASSPIRTSGGASRKVYEQYF. The chain combines TRBV2 with TRBJ2-7; 15 nucleotides line up with TRBD2. Unmatched junction bases numbered 21, after V lost 5 bases and J lost 4 bases. The CDR3 runs to 21 residues. The germline V gene has CDR1 SNHLY and CDR2 FYNNEI.

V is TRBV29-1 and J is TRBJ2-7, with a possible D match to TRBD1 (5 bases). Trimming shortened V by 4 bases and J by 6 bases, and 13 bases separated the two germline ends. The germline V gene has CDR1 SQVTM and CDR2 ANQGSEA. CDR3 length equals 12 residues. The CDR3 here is CSVVELGAEQYF. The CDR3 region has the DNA TGCAGCGTTGTAGAGCTTGGGGCCGAGCAGTACTTC.

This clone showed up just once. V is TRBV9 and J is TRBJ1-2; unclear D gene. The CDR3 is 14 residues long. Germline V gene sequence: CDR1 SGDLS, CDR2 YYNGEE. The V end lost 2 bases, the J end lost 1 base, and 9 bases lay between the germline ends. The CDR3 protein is CASSVLEGNYGYTF. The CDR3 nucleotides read TGTGCCAGCAGCGTCTTAGAGGGTAACTATGGCTACACCTTC.

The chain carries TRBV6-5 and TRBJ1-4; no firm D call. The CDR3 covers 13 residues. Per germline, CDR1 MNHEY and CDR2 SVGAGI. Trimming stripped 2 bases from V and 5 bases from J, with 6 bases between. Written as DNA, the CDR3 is TGTGCCAGCAGTTACGCTCTAAATGAAAAACTGTTTTTT. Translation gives CASSYALNEKLFF.

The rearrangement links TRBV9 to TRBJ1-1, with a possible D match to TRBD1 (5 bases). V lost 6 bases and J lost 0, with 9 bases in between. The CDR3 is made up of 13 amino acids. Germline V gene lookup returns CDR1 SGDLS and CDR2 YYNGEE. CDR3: CASKGSMNTEAFF. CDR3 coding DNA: TGTGCCAGCAAGGGGTCCATGAACACTGAAGCTTTCTTT.

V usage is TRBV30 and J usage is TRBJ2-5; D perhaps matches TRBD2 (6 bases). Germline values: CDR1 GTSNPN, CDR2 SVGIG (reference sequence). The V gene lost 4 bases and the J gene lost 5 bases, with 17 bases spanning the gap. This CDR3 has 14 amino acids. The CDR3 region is CAWTGQGGGETQYF. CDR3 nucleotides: TGTGCCTGGACAGGGCAAGGCGGAGGGGAGACCCAGTACTTC.

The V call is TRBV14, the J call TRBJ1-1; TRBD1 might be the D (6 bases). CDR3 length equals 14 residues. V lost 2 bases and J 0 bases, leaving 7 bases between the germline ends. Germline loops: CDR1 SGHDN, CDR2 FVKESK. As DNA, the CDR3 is TGTGCCAGCAGCCAAAGGGGGATGAACACTGAAGCTTTCTTT. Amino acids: CASSQRGMNTEAFF. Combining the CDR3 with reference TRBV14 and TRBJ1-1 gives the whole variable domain EAGVTQFPSHSVIEKGQTVTLRCDPISGHDNLYWYRRVMGKEIKFLLHFVKESKQDESGMPNNRFLAERTGGTYSTLKVQPAELEDSGVYFCASSQRGMNTEAFFGQGTRLTVV.

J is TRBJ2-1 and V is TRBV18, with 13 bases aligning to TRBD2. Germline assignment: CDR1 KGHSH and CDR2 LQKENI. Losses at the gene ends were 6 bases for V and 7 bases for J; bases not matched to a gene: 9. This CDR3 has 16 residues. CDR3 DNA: TGTGCCAGCTCCCCTCGGACTAGCGGGGGACAGAATGAGCAGTTCTTC. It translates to CASSPRTSGGQNEQFF.

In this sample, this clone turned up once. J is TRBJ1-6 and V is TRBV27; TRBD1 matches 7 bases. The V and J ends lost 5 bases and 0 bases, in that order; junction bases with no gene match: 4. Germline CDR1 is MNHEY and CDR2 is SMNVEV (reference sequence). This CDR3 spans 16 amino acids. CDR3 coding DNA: TGTGCCAGCAGTCCGACAGGGAGCTCCTATAATTCACCCCTCCACTTT. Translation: CASSPTGSSYNSPLHF.

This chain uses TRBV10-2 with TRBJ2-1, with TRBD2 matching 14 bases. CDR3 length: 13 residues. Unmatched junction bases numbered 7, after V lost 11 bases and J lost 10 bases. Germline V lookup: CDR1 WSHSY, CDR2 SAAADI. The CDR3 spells CALGGTSGSEQFF. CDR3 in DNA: TGCGCCCTGGGGGGGACTAGCGGGAGCGAGCAGTTCTTC.

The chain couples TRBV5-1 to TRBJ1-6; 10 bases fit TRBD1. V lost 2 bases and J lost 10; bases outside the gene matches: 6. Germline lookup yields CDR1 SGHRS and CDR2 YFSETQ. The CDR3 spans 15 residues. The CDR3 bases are TGCGCCAGCAGCTTAGGGACAGGGGAACGGTCACCCCTCCACTTT. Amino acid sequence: CASSLGTGERSPLHF. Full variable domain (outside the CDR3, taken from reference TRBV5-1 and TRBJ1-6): KAGVTQTPRYLIKTRGQQVTLSCSPISGHRSVSWYQQTPGQGLQFLFEYFSETQRNKGNFPGRFSGRQFSNSRSEMNVSTLELGDSALYLCASSLGTGERSPLHFGNGTRLTVT.

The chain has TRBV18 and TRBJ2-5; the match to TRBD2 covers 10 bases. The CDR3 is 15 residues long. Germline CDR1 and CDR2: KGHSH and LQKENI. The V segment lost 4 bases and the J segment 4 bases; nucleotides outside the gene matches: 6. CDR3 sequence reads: CASSRNSGGPETQYF. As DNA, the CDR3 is TGTGCCAGCTCACGGAATAGCGGGGGGCCAGAGACCCAGTACTTC.

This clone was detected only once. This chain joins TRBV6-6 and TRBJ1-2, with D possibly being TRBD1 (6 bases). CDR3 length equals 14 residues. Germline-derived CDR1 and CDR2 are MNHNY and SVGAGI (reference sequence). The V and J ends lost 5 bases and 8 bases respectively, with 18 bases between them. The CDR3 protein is CASSPTQGFYGYTF. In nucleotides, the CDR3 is TGTGCCAGCAGTCCGACACAGGGTTTCTACGGCTACACCTTC.

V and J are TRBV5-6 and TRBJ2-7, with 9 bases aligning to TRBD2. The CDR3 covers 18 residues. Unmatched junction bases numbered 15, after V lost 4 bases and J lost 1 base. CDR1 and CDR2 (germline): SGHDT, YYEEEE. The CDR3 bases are TGTGCCAGCAGCCCATTCCTGACCCTAGCGGGGAGATCCTACGAGCAGTACTTC. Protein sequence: CASSPFLTLAGRSYEQYF.

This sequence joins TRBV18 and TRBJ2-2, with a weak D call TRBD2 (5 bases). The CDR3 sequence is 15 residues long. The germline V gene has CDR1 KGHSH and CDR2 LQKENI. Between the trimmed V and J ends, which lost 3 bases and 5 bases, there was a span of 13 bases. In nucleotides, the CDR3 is TGTGCCAGCTCACCCACCACCGGCGGGACCGGGGAGCTGTTTTTT. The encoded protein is CASSPTTGGTGELFF. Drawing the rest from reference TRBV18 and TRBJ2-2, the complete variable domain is NAGVMQNPRHLVRRRGQEARLRCSPMKGHSHVYWYRQLPEEGLKFMVYLQKENIIDESGMPKERFSAEFPKEGPSILRIQQVVRGDSAAYFCASSPTTGGTGELFFGEGSRLTVL.